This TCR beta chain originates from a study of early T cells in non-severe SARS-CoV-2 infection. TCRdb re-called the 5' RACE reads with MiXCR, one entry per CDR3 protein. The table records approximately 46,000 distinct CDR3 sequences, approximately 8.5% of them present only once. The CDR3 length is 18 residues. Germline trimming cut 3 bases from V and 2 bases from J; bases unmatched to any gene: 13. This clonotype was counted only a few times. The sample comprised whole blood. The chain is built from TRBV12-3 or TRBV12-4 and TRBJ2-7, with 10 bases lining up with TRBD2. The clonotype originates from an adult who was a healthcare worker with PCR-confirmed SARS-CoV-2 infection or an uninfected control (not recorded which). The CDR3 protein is CASSFSLASGSLAYEQYF. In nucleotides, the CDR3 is TGTGCCAGCAGTTTCTCCCTGGCTAGCGGGAGTTTAGCCTACGAGCAGTACTTC.